This T cell receptor (beta chain) was identified in a study of cytomegalovirus exposure and HLA in healthy donors. General study points: Reportedly, cytomegalovirus status was diagnosed with high sensitivity and specificity. An apparent linkage of common viral pathogens to several of the most significant clusters emerged in a later analysis.

PCR used 60 Vbeta primers and 13 Jbeta primers. The method was immunoSEQ multiplex PCR; TCRdb's version includes in-frame clones alone and lacks a portion of them. The sample includes 150,000 to 200,000 clones, around 73% of them seen just once. Regarding this clone: Its antigen is undetermined.

CDR1 and CDR2 from the germline V gene are MDHEN and SYDVKM. CDR3 length equals 15 residues. V shed 8 bases, J shed 5 bases, and the junction held 11 bases outside the gene matches. The sequence was collected from a male donor in good health and CMV-seronegative. The chain recombines TRBV28 with TRBJ2-5, with 10 bases identical to TRBD1. The sample was PBMCs. CDR3: CASLTRDRGWETQYF. The CDR3 DNA follows: TGTGCCAGCCTAACCCGGGACAGGGGATGGGAGACCCAGTACTTC.